One sample yielded the 31 T cell receptor beta chains listed below, sequenced in a study of low-dose radiotherapy and immunotherapy resistance in tumors. Covering alpha and beta chains, TRAV- and TRBV-specific primers were used for the first-strand cDNA. Both a constant-region primer and a V-primer adapter served to amplify TCRs across roughly 21 PCR cycles. TCRdb reprocessed the reads with MiXCR, giving one entry per CDR3 protein. This table has fewer than 20,000 distinct CDR3 sequences, around 67% appearing once. These receptor sequences come from a human donor with advanced metastatic prostate, ovarian, gallbladder or colorectal cancer (not recorded which). This table probably holds off-target reads from a library built for another chain.

The chain joins TRBV12-3 or TRBV12-4 to TRBJ2-3; perhaps D is TRBD1 or TRBD2 (5 bases each). The CDR3 runs 15 residues. V was pared by 3 bases and J by 0 bases, with 10 bases between. CDR3 DNA: TGTGCCAGCAGTTTTTTGGGGGTGAGCACAGATACGCAGTATTTT. Protein sequence: CASSFLGVSTDTQYF.

The chain uses TRBV3-1 and TRBJ2-7; 7 nucleotides match TRBD1. The germline V gene encodes CDR1 LGHDT and CDR2 YNNKEL (reference sequence). The CDR3 runs to 14 residues. Germline trimming cut 6 bases from V and 2 bases from J; bases unmatched to any gene: 7. The CDR3 DNA is TGTGCCAGCAGAAATTCAGGGGGTCCCTACGAGCAGTACTTC. Amino acids: CASRNSGGPYEQYF.

The chain recombines TRBV11-2 with TRBJ2-3; D is unclear. Between the trimmed V and J ends, which lost 5 bases and 2 bases, there was a span of 5 bases. Germline CDR1 SGHAT, CDR2 FQNNGV. The CDR3 extends over 12 amino acids. CDR3 loop: CASSPDTDTQYF. DNA of the CDR3: TGTGCCAGCAGCCCAGACACAGATACGCAGTATTTT.

V is TRBV6-1 and J is TRBJ2-3; D call uncertain. Germline V gene sequence: CDR1 MNHNS, CDR2 SASEGT. The CDR3 length is 15 residues. The V end was cut by 7 bases, the J end by 3 bases, with 17 bases between. CDR3 sequence reads: CASKSPGLRTDTQYF. CDR3 in DNA: TGTGCCAGCAAGTCGCCCGGTCTAAGGACAGATACGCAGTATTTT.

This chain connects TRBV29-1 to TRBJ2-6; tentatively, D is TRBD1 (5 bases). V lost 6 bases and J lost 2, with 11 bases in between. The germline V gene encodes CDR1 SQVTM and CDR2 ANQGSEA. The CDR3 contains 14 residues. The CDR3: CSVAQGTGANVLTF. The CDR3 DNA reads as TGCAGCGTCGCCCAGGGAACTGGGGCCAACGTCCTGACTTTC. Supplemented by reference TRBV29-1 and TRBJ2-6, the full variable domain reads SAVISQKPSRDICQRGTSLTIQCQVDSQVTMMFWYRQQPGQSLTLIATANQGSEATYESGFVIDKFPISRPNLTFSTLTVSNMSPEDSSIYLCSVAQGTGANVLTFGAGSRLTVL.

Concerning this clonotype itself: The junction differs from germline at one of its ends, possibly a read error. This rearrangement joins TRBV4-1 to TRBJ2-5, with 8 bases identical to TRBD2. The CDR3 covers 19 residues. Germline V gene data show CDR1 as MGHRA and CDR2 as YSYEKL. CDR3 bases: TGCGCCTGCAGCCAAGATCCTCCTTCCGCTAGCGGGCCACAAGAGACCCAGTACTTC. Its translation is CACSQDPPSASGPQETQYF.

This clonotype is a singleton in its sample. This chain joins TRBV29-1 and TRBJ2-7; D remains ambiguous. Germline V gene sequence: CDR1 SQVTM, CDR2 ANQGSEA. Trimming left V 1 base short and J 3 bases short, with 7 bases between. This CDR3 is built from 12 residues. As DNA, the CDR3 is TGCAGCGTTGAAGGTGACGGCTACGAGCAGTACTTC. Residues: CSVEGDGYEQYF.

This chain links TRBV6-2 or TRBV6-3 with TRBJ2-3; D is possibly TRBD1 (5 bases). CDR1 MNHEY and CDR2 SVGEGT come from the germline V gene. There are 14 residues in the CDR3. Deletions cut 6 bases from V and 0 bases from J, with 10 bases between. CDR3 in DNA: TGTGCCAGCAGGATAGGGGCTAGCACAGATACGCAGTATTTT. Its protein product is CASRIGASTDTQYF.

The chain joins TRBV6-2 or TRBV6-3 to TRBJ2-5; 11 bases agree with TRBD2. The length of the CDR3 is 16 residues. The germline V gene encodes CDR1 MNHEY and CDR2 SVGEGT. Unmatched junction bases numbered 3, after V lost 2 bases and J lost 1 base. CDR3 protein: CASSYGLAGGQETQYF. In DNA form, the CDR3 reads TGTGCCAGCAGTTACGGGCTAGCGGGAGGCCAAGAGACCCAGTACTTC.

V gene TRBV5-4 combines with J gene TRBJ2-2; tentative D call: TRBD2 (5 bases). Trimming stripped 0 bases from V and 2 bases from J, with 5 bases between. This CDR3 comprises 14 residues. Germline V gene lookup returns CDR1 SGHNT and CDR2 YYREEE (reference sequence). CDR3 sequence (DNA): TGTGCCAGCAGCTTGGCGGGAAACACCGGGGAGCTGTTTTTT. As protein: CASSLAGNTGELFF.

This chain joins TRBV19 and TRBJ2-1; the match to TRBD2 covers 12 bases. The CDR3 has 19 amino acids. CDR1 LNHDA and CDR2 SQIVND come from the germline V gene (reference sequence). J lost 0 bases, V lost 7 bases, and 13 bases had no gene match. This CDR3 is CASNGIGTSGLHSYNEQFF. The DNA of the CDR3 is TGTGCCAGTAACGGGATCGGGACTAGCGGGTTACACTCCTACAATGAGCAGTTCTTC.

The chain employs TRBV12-3 or TRBV12-4 and TRBJ1-5; 9 nucleotides agree with TRBD1. The trim removed 4 bases at V and 6 bases at J, leaving 4 bases unmatched. The CDR3 spans 14 residues. CDR3 residues: CASSSGQGIQPQHF. CDR3 DNA: TGTGCCAGCAGTTCCGGACAGGGGATTCAGCCCCAGCATTTT.

The chain links TRBV4-2 to TRBJ1-5, with D possibly matching TRBD1 (6 bases). V dropped 5 bases and J dropped 1 base, with 12 bases sitting between them. The CDR3 is 15 residues long. The germline gives CDR1 LGHNA, CDR2 YNFKEQ. The CDR3 DNA is TGTGCCAGCAGCGGACAGTGGGGGAGCAATCAGCCCCAGCATTTT. This codes for CASSGQWGSNQPQHF.

The rearrangement links TRBV9 to TRBJ1-5; weak D call: TRBD1 (5 bases). CDR3 size: 14 residues. Germline V gives CDR1 SGDLS, CDR2 YYNGEE. V gave up 3 bases and J gave up 5 bases, with 12 bases separating them. The CDR3 loop is CASSAQGSDQPQHF. In DNA form, the CDR3 reads TGTGCCAGCAGCGCCCAGGGTTCTGATCAGCCCCAGCATTTT.

V usage is TRBV7-2 and J usage is TRBJ2-6; D possibly corresponds to TRBD2 (6 bases). This CDR3 is 19 amino acids long. The V gene lost 5 bases and the J gene lost 0 bases, with 20 bases spanning the gap. Germline V lookup: CDR1 SGHTA, CDR2 FQGNSA. The CDR3 nucleotides read TGTGCCAGCAGCCTGATAGGACGGGGAGGTACCTCTGGGGCCAACGTCCTGACTTTC. Its protein is CASSLIGRGGTSGANVLTF.

CDR3 sequence reads: CASSFLGDGQPQHF. The DNA of the CDR3 is TGCGCCAGCAGCTTTCTGGGGGACGGTCAGCCCCAGCATTTT. The chain employs TRBV5-1 and TRBJ1-5, with D perhaps TRBD1 (5 bases). The germline V gene has CDR1 SGHRS and CDR2 YFSETQ. Deletions cut 2 bases from V and 6 bases from J, with 12 bases between. CDR3 length: 14 amino acids.

V is TRBV28 and J is TRBJ2-1; D is unclear. The germline V gene encodes CDR1 MDHEN and CDR2 SYDVKM. This CDR3 has 12 amino acids. Trimming removed 5 bases from V and 7 bases from J, with 9 bases in between. CDR3: CASSPRLNEQFF. CDR3 in DNA: TGTGCCAGCAGTCCGAGACTTAATGAGCAGTTCTTC.

The chain is built from TRBV29-1 and TRBJ2-7; 7 bases are shared with TRBD2. CDR1 is SQVTM, CDR2 ANQGSEA, per germline. J lost 0 bases, V lost 6 bases, and 8 bases had no gene match. The CDR3 totals 14 residues. CDR3 residues: CSVGGRTSSYEQYF. CDR3 bases: TGCAGCGTCGGTGGTAGGACTAGCTCCTACGAGCAGTACTTC.

The V and J genes are TRBV30 and TRBJ2-3, with D hard to call. V gave up 0 bases and J gave up 2 bases, with 9 bases separating them. Per germline, CDR1 GTSNPN and CDR2 SVGIG (reference sequence). CDR3 length: 14 residues. The DNA of the CDR3 is TGTGCCTGGAGTGTTGGGGATTACACAGATACGCAGTATTTT. Its protein product is CAWSVGDYTDTQYF.

The CDR3 DNA is TGTGCCAGCAGTTACTCGGACGGGGAGGGCAACTATGGCTACACCTTC. It is translated as CASSYSDGEGNYGYTF. This rearrangement joins TRBV6-6 to TRBJ1-2; unclear D gene. Per germline, CDR1 MNHNY and CDR2 SVGAGI (reference sequence). Trimming stripped 0 bases from V and 2 bases from J, with 13 bases between. The CDR3 covers 16 residues.

In DNA form, the CDR3 reads TGTGCCAGCAGTAGGCCGGCCTACGAGCAGTACTTC. Residues: CASSRPAYEQYF. The rearrangement uses TRBV28 and TRBJ2-7; D remains ambiguous. The CDR3 is made up of 12 amino acids. Germline V CDR1 and CDR2: MDHEN, SYDVKM. V was shortened by 5 bases and J by 2 bases, with 7 bases between the two germline ends.

The J gene is TRBJ2-2, the V gene TRBV12-3 or TRBV12-4; no reliable D call. V dropped 4 bases and J dropped 0 bases, with 9 bases sitting between them. The CDR3 spans 15 residues. The CDR3 DNA is TGTGCCAGCAGTTACGGCGGAGCGAACACCGGGGAGCTGTTTTTT. Protein: CASSYGGANTGELFF.

The V gene is TRBV5-4, the J gene TRBJ2-7, with 7 bases lining up with TRBD2. The germline V gene has CDR1 SGHNT and CDR2 YYREEE (reference sequence). Trimming at V came to 2 bases and at J to 1 base, leaving 3 bases not matched to a gene. The CDR3 is 14 residues long. Here the CDR3 reads CASSFAGGSYEQYF. CDR3 nucleotide sequence: TGTGCCAGCAGCTTTGCCGGGGGGTCCTACGAGCAGTACTTC.

This chain links TRBV7-3 with TRBJ2-6; 8 nucleotides line up with TRBD1. The CDR3 is 17 residues long. The V and J ends lost 4 bases and 3 bases, in that order; junction bases with no gene match: 8. Germline CDR1 SGHTA, CDR2 FQGTGA. Here the CDR3 reads CASSYAPGGGGANVLTF. CDR3 nucleotide sequence: TGTGCCAGCAGCTACGCACCAGGGGGCGGTGGGGCCAACGTCCTGACTTTC.

The chain carries TRBV2 and TRBJ2-3; D gene uncertain. The CDR3 contains 12 residues. Germline V lookup: CDR1 SNHLY, CDR2 FYNNEI. V was pared by 7 bases and J by 5 bases, with 10 bases between. The DNA for the CDR3 is TGTGCCAGCAATTCGTGGGGAGATACGCAGTATTTT. This gives the protein CASNSWGDTQYF.

This chain joins TRBV5-3 and TRBJ2-7; weak D call: TRBD2 (5 bases). TRBV5-3 is an ORF, with its function uncertain. V lost 8 bases, J lost 0 bases, and 18 bases lay in between. CDR3 size: 15 residues. This CDR3 is CASSDYGVTSYEQYF. CDR3 DNA: TGTGCCAGCAGTGACTACGGAGTGACCTCCTACGAGCAGTACTTC.

The chain uses TRBV3-1 and TRBJ1-2, with D uncertain. The CDR3 contains 12 residues. V was cut by 2 bases and J by 4 bases, with 5 bases left in between. CDR1 LGHDT and CDR2 YNNKEL come from the germline V gene (reference sequence). The CDR3 is CASSQRAYGYTF. The CDR3 nucleotides are TGTGCCAGCAGCCAAAGGGCCTATGGCTACACCTTC.

V gene TRBV5-6 combines with J gene TRBJ1-5; D is perhaps TRBD1 (5 bases). Deletions cut 4 bases from V and 7 bases from J, with 9 bases between. CDR3 length equals 12 residues. Germline CDR1 is SGHDT and CDR2 is YYEEEE. The CDR3 nucleotides read TGTGCCAGCAGCACCTGGGGCCAGCCCCAGCATTTT. It yields the protein CASSTWGQPQHF.

The chain combines TRBV5-1 with TRBJ2-1; possibly TRBD1 for D (5 bases). Germline values: CDR1 SGHRS, CDR2 YFSETQ. V was shortened by 1 base and J by 5 bases, with 10 bases between the two germline ends. This CDR3 region has 14 residues. The CDR3 nucleotides are TGCGCCAGCAGCTTGCACTCGACAGACAATGAGCAGTTCTTC. This encodes CASSLHSTDNEQFF. The variable domain in full, with the rest retrieved from reference TRBV5-1 and TRBJ2-1, is KAGVTQTPRYLIKTRGQQVTLSCSPISGHRSVSWYQQTPGQGLQFLFEYFSETQRNKGNFPGRFSGRQFSNSRSEMNVSTLELGDSALYLCASSLHSTDNEQFFGPGTRLTVL.

The chain joins TRBV12-3 or TRBV12-4 to TRBJ2-2; 9 bases fit TRBD2. With V trimmed by 6 bases and J by 4 bases, 9 bases remained unmatched. The CDR3 is made up of 16 amino acids. The CDR3 here is CASRQPGLAATGELFF. In DNA form, the CDR3 reads TGTGCCAGCAGACAACCGGGACTAGCAGCCACCGGGGAGCTGTTTTTT.

This rearrangement joins TRBV11-3 to TRBJ2-1, with D hard to call. The germline V and J ends were trimmed by 1 base and 8 bases, with 6 bases remaining between them. The CDR3 runs to 12 residues. CDR1 is SGHNT, CDR2 YENEEA, per germline. CDR3 in amino acids: CASSLVADEQFF. The CDR3 coding sequence is TGTGCCAGCAGCTTAGTTGCCGATGAGCAGTTCTTC.